This T cell receptor beta chain was identified during a study of T cells in Graves' hyperthyroidism and ophthalmopathy. The source material, RNA transcripts, was used to amplify TCR beta CDR3 regions. Researchers ran a first-round RT-PCR on the TCR CDR3 using the HTBI primer set. Each CDR3 protein gets one entry after TCRdb re-called the multiplex PCR reads with MiXCR. Of about 590,000 distinct CDR3 sequences detected, 15% to 18% appear once; the ten largest clones hold around 7.3%. This clonotype came up many times. A lack of ophthalmopathy progression within 18 months defined stable Graves' hyperthyroidism. Exclusion of patients followed from uncontrolled infection, other autoimmune disease, pregnancy or lactation. Diagnoses rested on clinical symptoms, serum thyroxine and TRAb, thyroid ultrasound and orbital computed tomography. Fresh peripheral blood, approximately 10 ml, yielded the PBMCs. The V gene end was trimmed by 0 bases and the J gene end by 3 bases; junction bases not matched to a gene: 3. This CDR3 is built from 16 residues. Germline CDR1 and CDR2: MNHEY and SVGEGT.

The TCR sequence derives from a woman in her twenties or thirties with Graves' hyperthyroidism. This chain joins TRBV6-2 or TRBV6-3 and TRBJ2-1; TRBD2 matches 9 bases. Sequencing was done on a sample of blood. The CDR3, as DNA: TGTGCCAGCAGTTACTCACTAGCGGGTGTCTACAATGAGCAGTTCTTC. Encoded protein: CASSYSLAGVYNEQFF.